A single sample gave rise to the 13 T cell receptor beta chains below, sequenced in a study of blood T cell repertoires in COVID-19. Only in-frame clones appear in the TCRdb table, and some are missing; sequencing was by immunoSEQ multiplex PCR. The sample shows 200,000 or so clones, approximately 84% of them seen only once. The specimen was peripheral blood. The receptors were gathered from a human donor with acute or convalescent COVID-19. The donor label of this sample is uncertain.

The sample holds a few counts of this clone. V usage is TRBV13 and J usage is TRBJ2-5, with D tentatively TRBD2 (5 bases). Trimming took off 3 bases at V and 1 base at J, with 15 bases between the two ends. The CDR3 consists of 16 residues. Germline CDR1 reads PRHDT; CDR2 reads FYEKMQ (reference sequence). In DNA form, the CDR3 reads TGTGCCAGCAGCTTCAGGATGAGCGGAGCCCAAGAGACCCAGTACTTC. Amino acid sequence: CASSFRMSGAQETQYF.

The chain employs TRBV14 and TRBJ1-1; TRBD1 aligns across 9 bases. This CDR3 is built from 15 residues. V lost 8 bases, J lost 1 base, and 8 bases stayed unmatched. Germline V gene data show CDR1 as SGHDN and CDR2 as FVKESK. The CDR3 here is CASRRTGDPNTEAFF. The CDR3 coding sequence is TGTGCCAGCCGACGGACAGGGGATCCGAACACTGAAGCTTTCTTT.

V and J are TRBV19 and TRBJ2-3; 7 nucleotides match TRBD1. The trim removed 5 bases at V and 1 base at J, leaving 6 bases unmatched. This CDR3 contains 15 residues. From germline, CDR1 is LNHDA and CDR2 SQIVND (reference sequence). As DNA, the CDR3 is TGTGCCAGTAGTGTGAGGGGGCCTGGCACAGATACGCAGTATTTT. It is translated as CASSVRGPGTDTQYF.

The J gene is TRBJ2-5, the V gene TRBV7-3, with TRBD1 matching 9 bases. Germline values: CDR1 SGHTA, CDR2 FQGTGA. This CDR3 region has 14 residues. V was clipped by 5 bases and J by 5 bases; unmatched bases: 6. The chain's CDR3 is CASSGTGGRETQYF. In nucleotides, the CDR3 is TGTGCCAGCAGCGGAACAGGGGGCCGGGAGACCCAGTACTTC.

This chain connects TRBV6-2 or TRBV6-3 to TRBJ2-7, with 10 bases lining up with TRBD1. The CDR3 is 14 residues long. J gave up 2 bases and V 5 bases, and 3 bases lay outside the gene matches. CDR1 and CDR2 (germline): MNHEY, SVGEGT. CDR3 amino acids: CASSPGQGTYEQYF. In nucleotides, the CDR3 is TGTGCCAGCAGTCCGGGACAGGGGACCTACGAGCAGTACTTC.

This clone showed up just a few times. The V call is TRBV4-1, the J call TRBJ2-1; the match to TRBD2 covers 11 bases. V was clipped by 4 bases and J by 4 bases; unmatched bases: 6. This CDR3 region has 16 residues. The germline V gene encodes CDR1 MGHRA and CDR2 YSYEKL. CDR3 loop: CASSLKLAGVYNEQFF. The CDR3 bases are TGCGCCAGCAGCCTAAAACTAGCGGGAGTTTACAATGAGCAGTTCTTC.

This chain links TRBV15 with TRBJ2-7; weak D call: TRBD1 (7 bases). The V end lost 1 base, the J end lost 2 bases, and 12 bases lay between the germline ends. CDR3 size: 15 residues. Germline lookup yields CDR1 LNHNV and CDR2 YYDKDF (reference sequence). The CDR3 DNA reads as TGTGCCACCAGCAGAGGGAGGGGGCAAACCTACGAGCAGTACTTC. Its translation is CATSRGRGQTYEQYF.

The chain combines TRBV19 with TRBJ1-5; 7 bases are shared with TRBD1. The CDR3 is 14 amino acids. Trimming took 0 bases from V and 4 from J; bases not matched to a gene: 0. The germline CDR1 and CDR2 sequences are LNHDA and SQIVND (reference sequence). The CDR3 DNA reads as TGTGCCAGTAGTATAGAGACAGGGAATCAGCCCCAGCATTTT. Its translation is CASSIETGNQPQHF.

The CDR3 DNA follows: TGTGCCAGCTTACAAGGGGGTGGTTGGAATGAGCAGTTCTTC. This gives the protein CASLQGGGWNEQFF. The rearrangement uses TRBV27 and TRBJ2-1; the D gene is possibly TRBD1 (6 bases). CDR1 and CDR2 (germline): MNHEY, SMNVEV (reference sequence). CDR3 size: 14 residues. V gave up 8 bases and J gave up 7 bases, with 18 bases separating them.

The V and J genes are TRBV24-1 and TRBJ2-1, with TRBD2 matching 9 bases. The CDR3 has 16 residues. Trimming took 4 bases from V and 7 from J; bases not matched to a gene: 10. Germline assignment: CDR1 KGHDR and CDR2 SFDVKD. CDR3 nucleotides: TGTGCCACCAGTGACCATAGCGGGAGAGAGGGAAATGAGCAGTTCTTC. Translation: CATSDHSGREGNEQFF.

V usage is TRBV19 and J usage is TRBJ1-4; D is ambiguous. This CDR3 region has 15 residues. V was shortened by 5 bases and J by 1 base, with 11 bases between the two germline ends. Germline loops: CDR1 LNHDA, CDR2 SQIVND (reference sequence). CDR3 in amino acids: CASSPTEVTNEKLFF. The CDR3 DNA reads TGTGCCAGTAGTCCCACCGAGGTAACTAATGAAAAACTGTTTTTT.

CDR3 bases: TGTGCCAGCCAACAGGCGAACACTGAAGCTTTCTTT. As protein: CASQQANTEAFF. The chain uses TRBV6-5 and TRBJ1-1; weak D call: TRBD1 (5 bases). Per the germline V gene, CDR1 is MNHEY and CDR2 is SVGAGI. CDR3 length equals 12 residues. The V gene lost 8 bases and the J gene lost 1 base, with 8 bases spanning the gap.

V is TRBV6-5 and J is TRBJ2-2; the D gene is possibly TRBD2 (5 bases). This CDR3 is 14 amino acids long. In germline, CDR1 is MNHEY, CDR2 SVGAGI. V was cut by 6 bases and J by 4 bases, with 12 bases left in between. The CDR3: CASSKGVVTGELFF. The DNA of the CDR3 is TGTGCCAGCAGCAAGGGAGTTGTCACCGGGGAGCTGTTTTTT.